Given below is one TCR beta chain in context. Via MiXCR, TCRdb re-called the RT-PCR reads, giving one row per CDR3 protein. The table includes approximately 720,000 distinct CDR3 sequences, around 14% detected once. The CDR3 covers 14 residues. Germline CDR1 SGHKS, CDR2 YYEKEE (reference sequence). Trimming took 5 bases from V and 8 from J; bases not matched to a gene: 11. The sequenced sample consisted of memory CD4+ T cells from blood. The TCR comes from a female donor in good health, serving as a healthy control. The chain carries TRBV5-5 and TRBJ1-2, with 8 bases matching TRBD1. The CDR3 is CASSDRGESLGYTF. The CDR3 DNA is TGTGCCAGCAGTGACAGGGGAGAGTCTTTGGGCTACACCTTC.